Listed below are T cell receptor beta chains from one sample, sequenced in a study of blood T cell repertoires in COVID-19. Some clones are missing from TCRdb's copy, which holds only in-frame ones; the method was immunoSEQ multiplex PCR. Counted here are about 74,000 clones, around 75% occurring once; the ten biggest clones make up around a fifth. Specimen: peripheral blood. These receptors were collected from a man in his 70s with acute or convalescent COVID-19. The CDR3 runs from the conserved cysteine through the conserved F or W. The order of the fields is J gene, V gene, D gene, clone size, CDR3 DNA, CDR3 protein. The D gene is left open where the match is weak. The size field is filled for only some rows; it gives once, few, many or a size class.

j_gene: TRBJ2-2
v_gene: TRBV11-3
d_gene: TRBD2
abundance: -
CDR3nt: TGTGCCAGCAGCTTAGACCCTAGCGGGAGGAACGGGGAGCTGTTTTTT
CDR3aa: CASSLDPSGRNGELFF

j_gene: TRBJ1-2
v_gene: TRBV5-1
d_gene: -
abundance: -
CDR3nt: TGCGCCAGCAGCCAGACCAGCGTAACAAACTATGGCTACACCTTC
CDR3aa: CASSQTSVTNYGYTF

j_gene: TRBJ1-1
v_gene: TRBV9
d_gene: TRBD1
abundance: -
CDR3nt: TGTGCCAGCAGCGTAGGACAGGGGGTGAACACTGAAGCTTTCTTT
CDR3aa: CASSVGQGVNTEAFF

j_gene: TRBJ2-7
v_gene: TRBV7-2
d_gene: -
abundance: -
CDR3nt: TGTGCCAGCAGCTCGACGGCGGGCCGATCCTACGAGCAGTACTTC
CDR3aa: CASSSTAGRSYEQYF

j_gene: TRBJ1-4
v_gene: TRBV28
d_gene: -
abundance: -
CDR3nt: TGTGCCAGCAGGCCATCCGACAGGCGTAATGAAAAACTGTTTTTT
CDR3aa: CASRPSDRRNEKLFF

j_gene: TRBJ2-1
v_gene: TRBV19
d_gene: TRBD2
abundance: -
CDR3nt: TGTGCCAGTAGTATCATAGCGGGAGCCTCCTACAATGAGCAGTTCTTC
CDR3aa: CASSIIAGASYNEQFF

j_gene: TRBJ2-7
v_gene: TRBV7-2
d_gene: -
abundance: -
CDR3nt: TGTGCCAGCAGCTTAGAAGGGGGCTCCTACGAGCAGTACTTC
CDR3aa: CASSLEGGSYEQYF

j_gene: TRBJ1-1
v_gene: TRBV29-1
d_gene: -
abundance: -
CDR3nt: TGCAGCGTTGAAGACAGGGGCAGAGGGGAAGCTTTCTTT
CDR3aa: CSVEDRGRGEAFF

j_gene: TRBJ2-7
v_gene: TRBV7-3
d_gene: TRBD1
abundance: -
CDR3nt: TGTGCCAGCAGCCCGGGACAGGACTACGAGCAGTACTTC
CDR3aa: CASSPGQDYEQYF

j_gene: TRBJ2-7
v_gene: TRBV27
d_gene: TRBD1
abundance: few
CDR3nt: TGTGCCAGCAGGTTGCAGGGGGCCGACGAGCAGTACTTC
CDR3aa: CASRLQGADEQYF

j_gene: TRBJ2-5
v_gene: TRBV24-1
d_gene: TRBD2
abundance: few
CDR3nt: TGTGCCACCTCTCTTGGCGGGAGTAACGAAGAGACCCAGTACTTC
CDR3aa: CATSLGGSNEETQYF

j_gene: TRBJ2-2
v_gene: TRBV5-1
d_gene: TRBD2
abundance: -
CDR3nt: TGCGCCAGCAGACCTGGACTAGCGGGAGTTTCTGGGGAGCTGTTTTTT
CDR3aa: CASRPGLAGVSGELFF

j_gene: TRBJ1-1
v_gene: TRBV27
d_gene: -
abundance: -
CDR3nt: TGTGCCAGCAGTTTAATGGGGAGAGCTTTCTTT
CDR3aa: CASSLMGRAFF

j_gene: TRBJ1-1
v_gene: TRBV14
d_gene: -
abundance: few
CDR3nt: TGTGCCAGCAGCCCGAGGCAAGGCAGTGAAGCTTTCTTT
CDR3aa: CASSPRQGSEAFF

j_gene: TRBJ2-1
v_gene: TRBV28
d_gene: TRBD2
abundance: -
CDR3nt: TGTGCCAGCAGTTTAGCGGGAGGAGGACTCAATGAGCAGTTCTTC
CDR3aa: CASSLAGGGLNEQFF

j_gene: TRBJ1-1
v_gene: TRBV27
d_gene: -
abundance: -
CDR3nt: TGTGCCAGCAGTTCCGGGACATCGAACACTGAAGCTTTCTTT
CDR3aa: CASSSGTSNTEAFF

j_gene: TRBJ1-1
v_gene: TRBV10-2
d_gene: -
abundance: once
CDR3nt: TGCGCCAGCAGTGATGAGAGGAGCACTGAAGCTTTCTTT
CDR3aa: CASSDERSTEAFF

j_gene: TRBJ2-3
v_gene: TRBV6-1
d_gene: TRBD2
abundance: -
CDR3nt: TGTGCCAGCAGTGAATGGGGACTAGCGGGAGATACGCAGTATTTT
CDR3aa: CASSEWGLAGDTQYF

j_gene: TRBJ2-2
v_gene: TRBV5-4
d_gene: TRBD1
abundance: -
CDR3nt: TGTGCCAGCAGCTTGGCTAAATTACAGGGGATGACCGGGGAGCTGTTTTTT
CDR3aa: CASSLAKLQGMTGELFF

j_gene: TRBJ2-6
v_gene: TRBV9
d_gene: -
abundance: -
CDR3nt: TGTGCCAGCAGCGCACTAGGACAGTTCGGGGCCAACGTCCTGACTTTC
CDR3aa: CASSALGQFGANVLTF

j_gene: TRBJ2-7
v_gene: TRBV5-1
d_gene: -
abundance: -
CDR3nt: TGCGCCAGCAGCTTCTTACTAGGTGGTAATTACGAGCAGTACTTC
CDR3aa: CASSFLLGGNYEQYF

j_gene: TRBJ2-2
v_gene: TRBV27
d_gene: TRBD2
abundance: -
CDR3nt: TGTGCCAGCAGTTTAAGGGCTAGCGGGAGGCACACCGGGGAGCTGTTTTTT
CDR3aa: CASSLRASGRHTGELFF

j_gene: TRBJ2-7
v_gene: TRBV7-8
d_gene: TRBD1
abundance: -
CDR3nt: TGTGCCAGCAGTCAAAGGACAGGGTCCTACGAGCAGTACTTC
CDR3aa: CASSQRTGSYEQYF

j_gene: TRBJ2-1
v_gene: TRBV10-3
d_gene: TRBD2
abundance: -
CDR3nt: TGTGCCATCAGTGACCGAACTAGCGGGAGGGCCAACAATGAGCAGTTCTTC
CDR3aa: CAISDRTSGRANNEQFF

j_gene: TRBJ1-4
v_gene: TRBV5-1
d_gene: TRBD1
abundance: few
CDR3nt: TGCGCCAGCAGCTCGGGGACAGGGGCTTGGGTAATGGGTGAAAAACTGTTTTTT
CDR3aa: CASSSGTGAWVMGEKLFF

j_gene: TRBJ2-1
v_gene: TRBV18
d_gene: TRBD2
abundance: once
CDR3nt: TGTGCCAGCTCCCCCGGGGGGACGGCGTCCTACAATGAGCAGTTCTTC
CDR3aa: CASSPGGTASYNEQFF

j_gene: TRBJ2-7
v_gene: TRBV19
d_gene: TRBD1
abundance: -
CDR3nt: TGTGCCAGTAGTATATCCGGACAGGGGGCTTACGAGCAGTACTTC
CDR3aa: CASSISGQGAYEQYF

j_gene: TRBJ1-5
v_gene: TRBV11-2
d_gene: -
abundance: -
CDR3nt: TGTGCCAGCAGCTTAGACAGGGATGGTCAGCCCCAGCATTTT
CDR3aa: CASSLDRDGQPQHF

j_gene: TRBJ2-5
v_gene: TRBV6-2/TRBV6-3
d_gene: TRBD2
abundance: few
CDR3nt: TGTGCCAGCAGTTACTCTTGGACTAGCGTCTTCCAAGAGACCCAGTACTTC
CDR3aa: CASSYSWTSVFQETQYF

j_gene: TRBJ2-7
v_gene: TRBV18
d_gene: TRBD1
abundance: -
CDR3nt: TGTGCCAGCTCCCTCAGGGGGCCGGGACAGGGCAACGAGCAGTACTTC
CDR3aa: CASSLRGPGQGNEQYF

j_gene: TRBJ2-7
v_gene: TRBV4-2
d_gene: -
abundance: -
CDR3nt: TGTGCCAGCAGCCAAGAAGACAGGCTTTACGAGCAGTACTTC
CDR3aa: CASSQEDRLYEQYF

j_gene: TRBJ1-5
v_gene: TRBV9
d_gene: TRBD1
abundance: -
CDR3nt: TGTGCCAGCAGCCGGGACAGGGGACAGCCCCAGCATTTT
CDR3aa: CASSRDRGQPQHF

j_gene: TRBJ2-5
v_gene: TRBV25-1
d_gene: -
abundance: -
CDR3nt: TGTGCCAGCATAGTATCAGGTGGGGAGACCCAGTACTTC
CDR3aa: CASIVSGGETQYF

j_gene: TRBJ1-4
v_gene: TRBV7-9
d_gene: -
abundance: -
CDR3nt: TGTGCCAGCAGCGCCGACAGCCTTGTGGAAAAACTGTTTTTT
CDR3aa: CASSADSLVEKLFF

j_gene: TRBJ1-1
v_gene: TRBV2
d_gene: TRBD1
abundance: -
CDR3nt: TGTGCCAGCAGGAGGGACAGGTTGAACACTGAAGCTTTCTTT
CDR3aa: CASRRDRLNTEAFF

j_gene: TRBJ2-7
v_gene: TRBV4-1
d_gene: TRBD2
abundance: -
CDR3nt: TGCGCCAGCAGCCACGGGACTAGCGGGAGCTACGAGCAGTACTTC
CDR3aa: CASSHGTSGSYEQYF

j_gene: TRBJ2-7
v_gene: TRBV24-1
d_gene: -
abundance: -
CDR3nt: TGTGCCACCAGTGACAGGTTCTCCTACGAGCAGTACTTC
CDR3aa: CATSDRFSYEQYF

j_gene: TRBJ1-4
v_gene: TRBV7-6
d_gene: -
abundance: -
CDR3nt: TGTGCCAGCAGCCAGATGACAGGCCTTGCAACTAATGAAAAACTGTTTTTT
CDR3aa: CASSQMTGLATNEKLFF

j_gene: TRBJ2-2
v_gene: TRBV7-2
d_gene: TRBD2
abundance: -
CDR3nt: TGTGCCAGCAGCTTAAAAGGCGGGAGCGGTACCGGGGAGCTGTTTTTT
CDR3aa: CASSLKGGSGTGELFF